The rows below give T cell receptor beta chains drawn from one sample of a study of blood T cell repertoires in COVID-19. Some clones are missing from TCRdb's copy, which holds only in-frame ones; the method was immunoSEQ multiplex PCR. The data show about 360,000 clones, with around 84% seen just once and roughly 3.1% held by the top ten. The sample consisted of peripheral blood. These receptors all come from a human donor in a cohort sampled during active COVID-19. Both conserved end residues are part of each CDR3. The D gene is left open where the match is weak. Only some rows state a clone size, as once, few, many or a class for expanded clones.

j_call d_call clone_size v_call cdr3_aa cdr3_nt
TRBJ1-1 TRBD1 NA TRBV4-2 CASSPGQAGTEAFF TGTGCCAGCAGCCCTGGACAGGCAGGCACTGAAGCTTTCTTT
TRBJ2-1 NA NA TRBV5-6 CASSLASPRYNEQFF TGTGCCAGCAGCTTGGCATCCCCTAGATACAATGAGCAGTTCTTC
TRBJ2-6 NA NA TRBV9 CASSVAGKGANVLTF TGTGCCAGCAGCGTCGCAGGGAAAGGGGCCAACGTCCTGACTTTC
TRBJ1-1 TRBD1 once TRBV19 CASARQGDTEAFF TGTGCCAGTGCCCGACAGGGAGACACTGAAGCTTTCTTT
TRBJ1-5 NA few TRBV19 CGSHGGDQPQHF TGTGGGTCCCATGGGGGGGATCAGCCCCAGCATTTT
TRBJ1-2 NA NA TRBV30 CAWSVPPRGDYGYTF TGTGCCTGGAGCGTCCCCCCGCGGGGAGACTATGGCTACACCTTC
TRBJ2-5 NA NA TRBV7-9 CASSLPGTQETQYF TGTGCCAGCAGCCTCCCAGGGACACAAGAGACCCAGTACTTC
TRBJ1-2 TRBD1 NA TRBV7-9 CASSHGTGGTRYGYTF TGTGCCAGCAGCCACGGGACAGGGGGTACCCGGTATGGCTACACCTTC
TRBJ1-3 NA many TRBV11-2 CASSPMSGSGNTIYF TGTGCCAGCAGCCCAATGAGCGGGTCAGGAAACACCATATATTTT
TRBJ1-2 TRBD1 NA TRBV3-1/TRBV3-2 CASSQDRQGAGGYTF TGTGCCAGCAGCCAAGATCGGCAGGGGGCTGGAGGCTACACCTTC
TRBJ2-2 NA NA TRBV10-3 CATEPGDGTGELFF TGTGCCACCGAGCCAGGGGACGGCACCGGGGAGCTGTTTTTT
TRBJ2-7 TRBD2 NA TRBV5-1 CASNSGLEEYEQYF TGCGCCAGCAATAGCGGACTAGAAGAATACGAGCAGTACTTC
TRBJ2-1 TRBD2 NA TRBV7-6 CASSLAGLHSYNEQFF TGTGCCAGCAGCTTAGCGGGACTACATTCCTACAATGAGCAGTTCTTC
TRBJ1-6 NA NA TRBV5-1 CASSLTAGMDSPLHF TGCGCCAGCAGCTTGACGGCAGGGATGGATTCACCCCTCCACTTT
TRBJ1-3 NA NA TRBV29-1 CSVISVSGNTIYF TGCAGCGTTATTAGCGTTTCTGGAAACACCATATATTTT
TRBJ1-2 NA NA TRBV2 CASTNRREAGYGYTF TGTGCCAGCACGAACCGGAGGGAGGCAGGTTATGGCTACACCTTC
TRBJ2-7 TRBD1 once TRBV28 CASTSSGVTGEQYF TGTGCCAGCACCTCTAGTGGGGTGACAGGGGAGCAGTACTTC
TRBJ2-1 TRBD2 NA TRBV5-1 CASSLETSHYLDNEQFF TGCGCCAGCAGCTTGGAGACTAGCCACTACCTCGACAATGAGCAGTTCTTC
TRBJ2-7 TRBD2 NA TRBV5-1 CASSPNLAGVGEQYF TGCGCCAGCAGCCCTAACCTAGCGGGAGTGGGGGAGCAGTACTTC
TRBJ2-1 TRBD2 NA TRBV5-1 CASSLSTSGEVYEQFF TGCGCCAGCAGCTTGTCGACTAGCGGGGAAGTCTATGAGCAGTTCTTC
TRBJ2-2 NA few TRBV6-5 CASRSGAAGELFF TGTGCCAGCAGGTCAGGGGCGGCCGGGGAGCTGTTTTTT
TRBJ1-1 NA NA TRBV7-9 CASSSGGTEAFF TGTGCCAGCAGCTCAGGAGGCACTGAAGCTTTCTTT
TRBJ1-6 TRBD1 NA TRBV3-1/TRBV3-2 CASSPGTGGALDNSPLHF TGTGCCAGCAGCCCCGGGACAGGGGGCGCCCTGGATAATTCACCCCTCCACTTT
TRBJ1-5 NA NA TRBV6-5 CASRTTADGPQHF TGTGCCAGCAGAACCACAGCGGACGGGCCCCAGCATTTT
TRBJ1-2 TRBD1 NA TRBV5-6 CASRDRGRLSGYTF TGTGCCAGCCGTGACAGGGGCCGTCTGTCTGGCTACACCTTC
TRBJ2-7 NA NA TRBV9 CASSPGRYSSYEQYF TGTGCCAGCAGCCCCGGTCGGTACAGTTCCTACGAGCAGTACTTC
TRBJ1-5 NA NA TRBV5-8 CASSLVVTGPYQPQHF TGTGCCAGCAGCTTGGTGGTGACAGGACCTTATCAGCCCCAGCATTTT
TRBJ1-1 NA NA TRBV6-6 CASSYSTQINTEAFF TGTGCCAGCAGTTACTCGACTCAGATTAACACTGAAGCTTTCTTT
TRBJ2-2 NA NA TRBV3-1/TRBV3-2 CASSRTSTGELFF TGTGCCAGCAGCCGCACGAGCACCGGGGAGCTGTTTTTT
TRBJ2-5 TRBD2 NA TRBV5-1 CASSLGTSGRAMVKTQYF TGCGCCAGCAGCTTGGGTACTAGCGGGAGGGCCATGGTCAAGACCCAGTACTTC
TRBJ1-1 NA NA TRBV5-1 CASSSGDHTEAFF TGCGCCAGCAGTTCGGGGGACCACACTGAAGCTTTCTTT
TRBJ2-1 TRBD2 NA TRBV20-1 CSASSLREGYNEQFF TGCAGTGCTAGTTCTCTGCGGGAGGGATACAATGAGCAGTTCTTC
TRBJ2-7 TRBD2 NA TRBV5-1 CASSLAGGEVYEQYF TGCGCCAGCAGCTTGGCGGGGGGAGAGGTCTACGAGCAGTACTTC
TRBJ2-1 NA NA TRBV7-9 CASSLVRGGNEQFF TGTGCCAGCAGCTTAGTCAGGGGCGGGAATGAGCAGTTCTTC
TRBJ1-5 NA NA TRBV19 CASSIRVLNQPQHF TGTGCCAGTAGTATCAGGGTTTTGAATCAGCCCCAGCATTTT
TRBJ2-1 NA NA TRBV11-3 CASSLDPGYNEQFF TGTGCCAGCAGCTTAGACCCGGGTTACAATGAGCAGTTCTTC
TRBJ1-3 NA NA TRBV7-2 CASSLTLGPLNTIYF TGTGCCAGCAGCTTAACTCTGGGCCCGTTAAACACCATATATTTT
TRBJ1-4 NA NA TRBV6-5 CASTSLPEKLFF TGTGCCAGCACCTCTCTTCCGGAAAAACTGTTTTTT
TRBJ2-3 NA NA TRBV30 CASTTDFPWQYF TGTGCCTCGACGACGGACTTCCCTTGGCAGTATTTT
TRBJ1-5 NA once TRBV28 CASSLESGVPQPQHF TGTGCCAGCAGTTTAGAATCAGGGGTCCCTCAGCCCCAGCATTTT
TRBJ2-5 NA NA TRBV5-1 CASSLDGGAQETQYF TGCGCCAGCAGCTTGGATGGGGGGGCCCAAGAGACCCAGTACTTC
TRBJ2-1 NA NA TRBV29-1 CSVRGDRSTYNEQFF TGCAGCGTCCGGGGAGACAGGAGCACCTACAATGAGCAGTTCTTC
TRBJ2-5 NA NA TRBV20-1 CSATRVGTQYF TGCAGTGCAACTAGAGTTGGGACCCAGTACTTC
TRBJ2-5 NA NA TRBV12-3/TRBV12-4 CASSFSGRETQYF TGTGCCAGCAGTTTCTCGGGGAGGGAGACCCAGTACTTC
TRBJ2-1 NA NA TRBV6-5 CASSYSTGEAYNEQFF TGTGCCAGCAGTTACTCGACGGGAGAAGCCTACAATGAGCAGTTCTTC
TRBJ2-5 NA NA TRBV9 CASSVEGSDQETQYF TGTGCCAGCAGCGTAGAAGGGAGCGATCAAGAGACCCAGTACTTC
TRBJ2-7 NA NA TRBV3-1/TRBV3-2 CASSPPAGVDEQYF TGTGCCAGCAGCCCCCCCGCAGGGGTAGACGAGCAGTACTTC
TRBJ2-7 TRBD1 NA TRBV10-3 CAIRDRSEQYF TGTGCCATCAGGGACAGGAGCGAGCAGTACTTC